Below, 21 T cell receptor beta chains from the same sample are listed, as sequenced in a study of immune characterization of retroperitoneal liposarcoma (dated by TCRdb to between 2019 and 2020). Library preparation employed PCR. The run used a NextSeq 500. TCRdb cleaned the public reads at Q25 with fastp, built clones with MiXCR and kept in-frame beta chains. CDR3 protein duplicates are merged, each entry listing the most common genes and DNA. The sample table records about 10,000 distinct CDR3 sequences; less than 30% of these occur just once. 8.5% of the sample rests with the top ten. Specimen: tumor tissue. The receptor source for this set is a male donor with retroperitoneal liposarcoma.

The V and J genes are TRBV27 and TRBJ2-5, with D maybe TRBD1 (6 bases). V was cut by 5 bases and J by 5 bases, with 15 bases left in between. The CDR3 has 14 residues. Germline V CDR1 and CDR2: MNHEY, SMNVEV (reference sequence). The CDR3 sequence: CASSPRGQRETQYF. The CDR3 DNA sequence: TGTGCCAGCAGTCCCCGAGGACAGCGGGAGACCCAGTACTTC.

The table lists this clonotype with a few counts. CDR3 in amino acids: CAISETSGKILRETQYF. The CDR3 DNA reads as TGTGCCATCAGTGAAACTAGCGGGAAAATACTACGGGAGACCCAGTACTTC. The chain is built from TRBV10-3 and TRBJ2-1; 10 bases align to TRBD2. The J call is uncertain, as TRBJ2-5 better fits the DNA end. Germline values: CDR1 ENHRY, CDR2 SYGVKD. There are 17 residues in the CDR3.

The rearrangement joins TRBV6-6 to TRBJ2-3, with 7 bases lining up with TRBD1. Germline V gives CDR1 MNHNY, CDR2 SVGAGI (reference sequence). V was pared by 7 bases and J by 0 bases, with 4 bases of the junction left unmatched. CDR3 size: 14 residues. The CDR3 protein is CASTKGQSTDTQYF. In DNA form, the CDR3 reads TGTGCCAGCACTAAGGGACAGAGCACAGATACGCAGTATTTT.

The chain links TRBV7-6 to TRBJ1-5; TRBD1 might be the D (6 bases). Trimming removed 5 bases at V and 7 bases at J, with 12 bases between. CDR1 and CDR2 from the germline V gene are SGHVS and FNYEAQ. This CDR3 contains 13 residues. The CDR3 DNA is TGTGCCAGCAGCCAGAACAGGGTACAGCCCCAGCATTTT. Amino acids: CASSQNRVQPQHF.

The sample holds many counts of this clonotype. The J gene is TRBJ2-3, the V gene TRBV6-1; weak D call: TRBD2 (5 bases). The V end was cut by 5 bases, the J end by 5 bases, with 8 bases between. Germline V gene data show CDR1 as MNHNS and CDR2 as SASEGT. This CDR3 is built from 12 residues. The CDR3 loop reads CASSYEGDTQYF. The CDR3 region has the DNA TGTGCCAGCAGTTATGAGGGAGATACGCAGTATTTT.

This clonotype was found many times. The V call is TRBV6-1, the J call TRBJ1-2; 8 bases map to TRBD1. The CDR3 contains 14 residues. Trimming took 6 bases from V and 5 from J; bases not matched to a gene: 8. CDR1 is MNHNS, CDR2 SASEGT, per germline. The CDR3 sequence is CASRTRGQGYGYTF. CDR3 nucleotide sequence: TGTGCCAGCAGAACCAGGGGGCAAGGTTATGGCTACACCTTC.

This clonotype has ten or more counts. The chain is built from TRBV12-3 or TRBV12-4 and TRBJ2-1; 12 positions match TRBD2. Trimming at V came to 5 bases and at J to 6 bases, leaving 2 bases not matched to a gene. The CDR3 runs 14 residues. This CDR3 reads CASSGLAGFNEQFF. CDR3 sequence (DNA): TGTGCCAGCAGTGGACTAGCGGGATTCAATGAGCAGTTCTTC.

The chain employs TRBV12-3 or TRBV12-4 and TRBJ2-1; D uncertain. V was clipped by 7 bases and J by 5 bases, with 18 bases between them. CDR3 length equals 15 residues. CDR3 region: CASTFSMIHHNEQFF. CDR3 nucleotides: TGTGCCAGCACATTCTCGATGATACACCACAATGAGCAGTTCTTC.

As regards this clonotype: One end of the junction does not line up with germline, which may come from a read error. The rearrangement links TRBV6-8 to TRBJ1-5, with a tentative D call TRBD1 (5 bases). Germline loops: CDR1 MNHGY, CDR2 SAAAGT. This CDR3 contains 16 residues. This chain's CDR3 is CASSYRAGFSNQPLHF. In DNA, the CDR3 is TGTGCCAGCAGTTACAGGGCAGGGTTTAGCAATCAGCCCCTGCATTTT.

This clonotype was found once. The chain joins TRBV7-6 to TRBJ1-1, with 7 nucleotides matching TRBD1. The CDR3 runs 12 residues. Germline values: CDR1 SGHVS, CDR2 FNYEAQ. Trimming cost V 5 bases and J 10 bases; bases outside gene matches: 7. The CDR3: CASSPGPGGAFF. DNA for the CDR3: TGTGCCAGCAGCCCAGGACCAGGGGGAGCTTTCTTT.

The V call is TRBV6-1, the J call TRBJ1-2; possibly TRBD1 for D (5 bases). The germline V gene has CDR1 MNHNS and CDR2 SASEGT. The CDR3 loop spans 11 amino acids. V lost 5 bases and J 8 bases, leaving 9 bases between the germline ends. DNA of the CDR3: TGTGCCAGCAGTCCAGGGTTGGGCTACACCTTC. As protein: CASSPGLGYTF.

By frequency in the sample, this clonotype is large (0.1 to 1%). The chain couples TRBV7-2 to TRBJ2-3; 9 bases are a match to TRBD2. The DNA end lines up better with TRBJ2-7; the J call may be wrong. Germline CDR1 is SGHTA and CDR2 is FQGNSA. This CDR3 region has 14 residues. The CDR3 coding sequence is TGTGCCAGCAGCTTTAGCGGGGGATCCTACGAGCAGTACTTC. Amino acids: CASSFSGGSYEQYF.

The chain combines TRBV6-1 with TRBJ1-2; the match to TRBD1 covers 8 bases. The ends lost 6 bases at V and 1 base at J; junction bases unmatched: 10. Germline-derived CDR1 and CDR2 are MNHNS and SASEGT. The CDR3 extends over 16 amino acids. The CDR3 loop reads CASRKTTGEGNYGYTF. The CDR3 nucleotides are TGTGCCAGCAGAAAAACGACAGGGGAGGGTAACTATGGCTACACCTTC.

This clonotype was counted ten times or more. The chain employs TRBV11-3 and TRBJ2-1, with TRBD2 matching over 7 bases. This CDR3 region has 16 residues. The V segment lost 1 base and the J segment 4 bases; nucleotides outside the gene matches: 7. Germline V CDR1 and CDR2: SGHNT, YENEEA. The CDR3 is CASSLGGLPSYNEQFF. DNA for the CDR3: TGTGCCAGCAGCTTAGGGGGACTACCTTCATACAATGAGCAGTTCTTC.

The chain couples TRBV6-1 to TRBJ1-5; possible D gene TRBD1, 5 bases. Germline CDR1 and CDR2: MNHNS and SASEGT. The CDR3 has 16 residues. V gave up 2 bases and J gave up 5 bases, with 16 bases separating them. This CDR3 is CASSESVRAMDQPQHF. CDR3 nucleotides: TGTGCCAGCAGTGAATCTGTCAGGGCTATGGATCAGCCCCAGCATTTT.

This clonotype was observed a few times. The rearrangement joins TRBV6-1 to TRBJ1-1; D is undetermined. The CDR3 consists of 14 residues. Per germline, CDR1 MNHNS and CDR2 SASEGT. V dropped 2 bases and J dropped 4 bases, with 11 bases sitting between them. The CDR3 region is CASSEWTERTEAFF. DNA for the CDR3: TGTGCCAGCAGTGAATGGACGGAGCGCACTGAAGCTTTCTTT.

This clonotype was counted between two and nine times. V is TRBV7-2 and J is TRBJ1-3, with D maybe TRBD1 (6 bases). Germline assignment: CDR1 SGHTA and CDR2 FQGNSA. The length of the CDR3 is 13 residues. Between the trimmed V and J ends, which lost 6 bases and 2 bases, there was a span of 8 bases. CDR3: CASSWTAGNTIYF. CDR3 in DNA: TGTGCCAGCAGTTGGACAGCTGGAAACACCATATATTTT.

This clonotype is judged medium-sized. The chain combines TRBV11-3 with TRBJ2-7; TRBD2 might be the D (6 bases). Trimming shortened V by 5 bases and J by 0 bases, and 17 bases separated the two germline ends. Per germline, CDR1 SGHNT and CDR2 YENEEA. The CDR3 extends over 16 amino acids. The CDR3 DNA reads as TGTGCCAGCAGCCCAGGCGGGGCTCAGAGCTCCTACGAGCAGTACTTC. Its translation: CASSPGGAQSSYEQYF.

By share, this clonotype ranks as medium-sized. The chain recombines TRBV7-2 with TRBJ2-3; tentative D call: TRBD2 (6 bases). Trimming cost V 5 bases and J 0 bases, with 9 bases left between them. CDR3 length: 14 residues. The germline V gene has CDR1 SGHTA and CDR2 FQGNSA. CDR3 nucleotides: TGTGCCAGCAGCGGAGGAGGGAGCACAGATACGCAGTATTTT. This gives the protein CASSGGGSTDTQYF.

This clonotype is labeled medium-sized. The V and J genes are TRBV7-2 and TRBJ2-1, with D hard to call. Germline lookup yields CDR1 SGHTA and CDR2 FQGNSA. The V end was cut by 1 base, the J end by 13 bases, with 23 bases between. CDR3 length: 16 amino acids. The CDR3 DNA reads TGTGCCAGCAGCTTAGGCCTCGAAACAGCGAAAGAGACCCAGTTCTTC. Translated, it gives CASSLGLETAKETQFF.

The sample holds a few counts of this clonotype. V is TRBV7-3 and J is TRBJ2-1; 12 bases map to TRBD1. The CDR3 runs 17 residues. V shed 3 bases, J shed 13 bases, and the junction held 16 bases outside the gene matches. CDR1 SGHTA and CDR2 FQGTGA come from the germline V gene. The CDR3 is CASSLGTGGASQETQFF. The CDR3 region has the DNA TGTGCCAGCAGCTTGGGGACAGGGGGCGCGTCCCAAGAGACCCAGTTCTTC.